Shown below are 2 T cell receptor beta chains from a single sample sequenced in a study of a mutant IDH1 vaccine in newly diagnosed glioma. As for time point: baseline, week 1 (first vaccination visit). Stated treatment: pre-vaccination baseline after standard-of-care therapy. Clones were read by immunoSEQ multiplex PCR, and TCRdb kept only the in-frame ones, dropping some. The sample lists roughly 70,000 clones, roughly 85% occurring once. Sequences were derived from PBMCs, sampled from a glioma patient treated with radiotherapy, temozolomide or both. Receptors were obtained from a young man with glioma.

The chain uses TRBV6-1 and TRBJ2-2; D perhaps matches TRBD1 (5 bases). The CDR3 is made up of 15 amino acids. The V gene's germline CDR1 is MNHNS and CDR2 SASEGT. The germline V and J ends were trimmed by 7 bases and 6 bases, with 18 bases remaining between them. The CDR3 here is CASNTGYVRAGELFF. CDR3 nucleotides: TGTGCCAGCAACACAGGTTACGTTCGGGCCGGGGAGCTGTTTTTT.

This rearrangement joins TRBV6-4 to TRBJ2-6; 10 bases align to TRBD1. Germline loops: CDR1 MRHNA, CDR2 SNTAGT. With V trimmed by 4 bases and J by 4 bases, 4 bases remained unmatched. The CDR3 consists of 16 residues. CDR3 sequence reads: CASSGDRGTGANVLTF. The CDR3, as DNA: TGTGCCAGCAGTGGGGACAGGGGAACAGGGGCCAACGTCCTGACTTTC.